These 5 T cell receptor beta chains came from one sample sequenced in a study of blood T cell repertoires in COVID-19. Profiled with immunoSEQ multiplex PCR; TCRdb holds only in-frame clones, not every one. The sample records about 180,000 clones, roughly 87% being singletons. Sequencing was performed on PBMCs or T cells enriched from blood (not recorded which). The receptors shown here come from a woman aged 40 to 50 with acute COVID-19.

This chain joins TRBV30 and TRBJ1-2; maybe TRBD1 (5 bases). Between the trimmed V and J ends, which lost 4 bases and 2 bases, there was a span of 8 bases. This CDR3 is built from 12 residues. CDR1 is GTSNPN, CDR2 SVGIG, per germline (reference sequence). In DNA form, the CDR3 reads TGTGCCTGGAATTCAGGGAACTATGGCTACACCTTC. This sequence encodes CAWNSGNYGYTF.

The chain joins TRBV10-1 to TRBJ1-5; the match to TRBD1 covers 8 bases. Germline V lookup: CDR1 WNHNN, CDR2 SYGVQD (reference sequence). The CDR3 loop spans 16 amino acids. V lost 8 bases to trimming and J lost 1 base; unmatched junction nucleotides: 10. This chain's CDR3 is CASVGTGGISNQPQHF. The CDR3 DNA is TGCGCCAGCGTCGGCACAGGGGGAATCAGCAATCAGCCCCAGCATTTT.

In this sample, this clone turned up a few times. The chain links TRBV20-1 to TRBJ1-1; the D is unclear. This CDR3 has 11 residues. Germline V gives CDR1 DFQATT, CDR2 SNEGSKA (reference sequence). Trimming took 5 bases from V and 4 from J, leaving 8 bases between them. The CDR3 sequence is CSALEFTEAFF. Here the CDR3 DNA reads TGCAGTGCTTTGGAGTTCACTGAAGCTTTCTTT.

The chain combines TRBV9 with TRBJ1-2; 9 bases are a match to TRBD1. V dropped 0 bases and J dropped 6; count of bases not matched to a gene: 6. This CDR3 spans 15 amino acids. Germline V CDR1 and CDR2: SGDLS, YYNGEE. The CDR3 reads CASSVGPRQGDGYTF. The CDR3 DNA reads TGTGCCAGCAGCGTAGGACCGAGACAGGGGGATGGCTACACCTTC.

This rearrangement joins TRBV24-1 to TRBJ2-2; TRBD2 is a possible D gene (6 bases). Germline CDR1 KGHDR, CDR2 SFDVKD. V gave up 3 bases and J gave up 3 bases, with 10 bases separating them. The CDR3 length is 15 residues. In nucleotides, the CDR3 is TGTGCCACCAGTGATGGCGGGATCGACACCGGGGAGCTGTTTTTT. It is translated as CATSDGGIDTGELFF.